A selection of T cell receptor beta chains follows, all from one sample in a study of Ad26.COV2.S vaccination and SARS-CoV-2 variants. Libraries were prepared by immunoSEQ multiplex PCR; TCRdb keeps only in-frame clonotypes and omits some of them. The sample carries fewer than 400,000 clones, about nine tenths recorded once. Sequencing was performed on peripheral blood, taken in a trial of Ad26.COV2.S vaccine versus placebo. Receptor source: a person aged 18-60 years who received the Ad26.COV2.S COVID-19 vaccine or a placebo. Both conserved end residues are part of each CDR3. Each record gives: J gene, clone size, D gene, V gene, CDR3 length, CDR3 DNA, CDR3 protein. A D gene is named only where the DNA matches it firmly. Expanded clones get a size class; other rows say once, few or many, or leave the size out.

>TRBJ2-7|few|NA|TRBV2|14
TGTGCCAGCAACCCGGGTTCGAGCTCCTACGAGCAGTACTTC
CASNPGSSSYEQYF
>TRBJ2-7|NA|NA|TRBV29-1|13
TGCAGCGTTGAAGATCGGGGAGGCTACGAGCAGTACTTC
CSVEDRGGYEQYF
>TRBJ1-1|NA|NA|TRBV5-1|13
TGCGCCAGCAGCTCGCAGGGTGGGACTGAAGCTTTCTTT
CASSSQGGTEAFF
>TRBJ1-6|NA|TRBD1|TRBV27|15
TGTGCCAGCAGTTTATCACAGGGGAGGAATTCACCCCTCCACTTT
CASSLSQGRNSPLHF
>TRBJ1-4|NA|NA|TRBV5-1|15
TGCGCCAGCAGCCCCGGTGCCAGTCTTAATGAAAAACTGTTTTTT
CASSPGASLNEKLFF
>TRBJ2-5|NA|NA|TRBV28|13
TGTGCCAGCAGTAAGCGGTTCCAAGAGACCCAGTACTTC
CASSKRFQETQYF
>TRBJ1-1|NA|NA|TRBV12-3/TRBV12-4|12
TGTGCCAGCAGGCTAGAAGACACTGAAGCTTTCTTT
CASRLEDTEAFF
>TRBJ2-3|NA|TRBD1|TRBV11-3|15
TGTGCCAGCAGCTCACAACAGGGGACCACAGATACGCAGTATTTT
CASSSQQGTTDTQYF
>TRBJ1-1|NA|NA|TRBV6-5|12
TGTGCCAGCAGTTCCAGGCACACTGAAGCTTTCTTT
CASSSRHTEAFF
>TRBJ1-3|NA|NA|TRBV5-1|16
TGCGCCAGCAGCATGAACACAGGCAACTCTGGAAACACCATATATTTT
CASSMNTGNSGNTIYF
>TRBJ2-7|NA|NA|TRBV6-5|12
TGTGCCAGCAGTCCTTTGGGGTACGAGCAGTACTTC
CASSPLGYEQYF
>TRBJ1-2|NA|NA|TRBV2|14
TGTGCCAGCACCCTGGGGGGCTCTAACTATGGCTACACCTTC
CASTLGGSNYGYTF
>TRBJ2-3|NA|NA|TRBV28|15
TGTGCCAGCAGTAAACAGGACTCTAGCACAGATACGCAGTATTTT
CASSKQDSSTDTQYF
>TRBJ1-6|NA|NA|TRBV11-3|14
TGTGCCAGCAGCTTAGCCCGCGGGACTGATACCCTCCACTTT
CASSLARGTDTLHF
>TRBJ1-1|NA|NA|TRBV10-3|14
TGTGCCATCACCCGGGACACCTTGGTCACTGAAGCTTTCTTT
CAITRDTLVTEAFF
>TRBJ2-3|NA|NA|TRBV19|14
TGTGCCAGTAGTACCATGGACAACACAGATACGCAGTATTTT
CASSTMDNTDTQYF
>TRBJ1-6|NA|NA|TRBV30|14
TGTGCCTGGAGTGTAGGAGGGAATTTTCCACCCCTCCACTTT
CAWSVGGNFPPLHF
>TRBJ2-1|once|NA|TRBV2|13
TGTGCCAGCAGATCTAGCGTTGGGGGTGAGCAGTTCTTC
CASRSSVGGEQFF
>TRBJ2-3|NA|NA|TRBV14|13
TGTGCCAGCACCCTAGGAGACACAGATACGCAGTATTTT
CASTLGDTDTQYF
>TRBJ2-5|NA|NA|TRBV5-6|15
TGTGCCAGCAGCTTGGGCGTTAGGAGGCAAGAGACCCAGTACTTC
CASSLGVRRQETQYF
>TRBJ1-2|NA|NA|TRBV5-1|13
TGCGCCAGCAGCGAAGTAGGGGACTATGGCTACACCTTC
CASSEVGDYGYTF
>TRBJ1-5|NA|TRBD1|TRBV6-6|14
TGTGCCAGCAGCAGGGACAGGGAGGGTCAGCCCCAGCATTTT
CASSRDREGQPQHF
>TRBJ2-7|NA|NA|TRBV28|15
TGTGCCAGCAGTTTCGTTGGGGCCGGCGCCTACGAGCAGTACTTC
CASSFVGAGAYEQYF
>TRBJ2-3|NA|NA|TRBV5-1|14
TGCGCCAGCAGCTTTAGGAGCAGCACAGATACGCAGTATTTT
CASSFRSSTDTQYF
>TRBJ1-2|NA|NA|TRBV4-2|18
TGTGCCAGCAGCCGCGGAGGGGCGGGGGCGAGGTCCAACTATGGCTACACCTTC
CASSRGGAGARSNYGYTF
>TRBJ2-7|NA|NA|TRBV4-1|18
TGCGCCAGCAGCCAAGCGATACTTAGGGGGAGGGACCCCTACGAGCAGTACTTC
CASSQAILRGRDPYEQYF
>TRBJ2-7|NA|TRBD1|TRBV6-5|15
TGTGCCAGCAGTTACTCAGGGACAGGGGGCTACGAGCAGTACTTC
CASSYSGTGGYEQYF
>TRBJ2-2|NA|NA|TRBV3-1/TRBV3-2|16
TGTGCCAGCAGCCCAGGACGGGGGCGGGACACCGGGGAGCTGTTTTTT
CASSPGRGRDTGELFF
>TRBJ2-1|NA|NA|TRBV6-6|16
TGTGCCAGCAGGTTTTCCGTTACTGGGCGAGGCGATGAGCAGTTCTTC
CASRFSVTGRGDEQFF
>TRBJ1-5|NA|NA|TRBV6-2/TRBV6-3|14
TGTGCCAGCAGTTACTCGACTAGCAATCAGCCCCAGCATTTT
CASSYSTSNQPQHF
>TRBJ2-2|NA|NA|TRBV29-1|12
TGCAGCGCGAGCAGGGATCACGGGGAGCTGTTTTTT
CSASRDHGELFF
>TRBJ2-5|NA|TRBD1|TRBV16|14
TGTGCCAGCAGCCAACGGACAGGGGGACATGGCCAGTACTTC
CASSQRTGGHGQYF
>TRBJ1-3|NA|NA|TRBV19|12
TGTGCCAGTAGTGTCTCTGGAAACACCATATATTTT
CASSVSGNTIYF
>TRBJ2-1|NA|TRBD2|TRBV5-1|18
TGCGCCAGCAGCTTGGGCCAACTAGCGGGAGGATACGGCAATGAGCAGTTCTTC
CASSLGQLAGGYGNEQFF
>TRBJ2-1|NA|TRBD2|TRBV5-6|14
TGTGCCAGCAGCCAGGGACTAGCCCGCAATGAGCAGTTCTTC
CASSQGLARNEQFF
>TRBJ2-2|NA|TRBD2|TRBV5-1|15
TGCGCCAGCAGCCCGACTAGCGGGATGACCGGGGAGCTGTTTTTT
CASSPTSGMTGELFF
>TRBJ2-1|NA|TRBD2|TRBV19|15
TGTGCCAGCAGCAGGCGGGAGGGCCGGTACAATGAGCAGTTCTTC
CASSRREGRYNEQFF
>TRBJ1-5|NA|TRBD1|TRBV2|15
TGTGCCAGCAGTGCCCCCGGGACAGGAAAGCAGCCCCAGCATTTT
CASSAPGTGKQPQHF
>TRBJ2-7|NA|NA|TRBV15|14
TGTGCCACCAGCAGGAGCACAGGCTCCTACGAGCAGTACTTC
CATSRSTGSYEQYF
>TRBJ1-2|NA|NA|TRBV12-3/TRBV12-4|13
TGTGCCAGCAGCGACACGAATAACTATGGCTACACCTTC
CASSDTNNYGYTF
>TRBJ2-7|NA|TRBD2|TRBV27|16
TGTGCCAGCAGTATAACACCGGGACTAGCATCCTACGAGCAGTACTTC
CASSITPGLASYEQYF
>TRBJ2-7|NA|NA|TRBV15|15
TGTGCCACCAGCAGAGCTACGGACAGCCCCTACGAGCAGTACTTC
CATSRATDSPYEQYF
>TRBJ2-1|NA|NA|TRBV5-1|11
TGCGCCAGCGGCAAGTACAATGAGCAGTTCTTC
CASGKYNEQFF
>TRBJ1-1|once|NA|TRBV19|11
TGTGCCAGTTCGGCGTCTGCTGAAGCTTTCTTT
CASSASAEAFF
>TRBJ2-1|NA|NA|TRBV19|15
TGTGCCAGTAGTGTACAGGAGAATTACTACAATGAGCAGTTCTTC
CASSVQENYYNEQFF
>TRBJ2-4|NA|TRBD2|TRBV28|15
TGTGCCAGCGGGTTAGCGGGAGGAAGAGCGGGCATTCAGTACTTC
CASGLAGGRAGIQYF